This paragraph covers one T cell receptor beta chain sequence. Assay: immunoSEQ multiplex PCR; the TCRdb copy retains only in-frame clones and omits some. The sample lists roughly 450,000 clones; 80% to 95% were seen once. The ends were cut back, 6 bases at V and 4 bases at J, with 22 bases in the middle. The length of the CDR3 is 17 residues. Germline V lookup: CDR1 MNHEY, CDR2 SMNVEV (reference sequence). This sample was taken from a study of blood T cell repertoires in COVID-19. This TCR was recovered from a man between 18 and 35 years old who had recovered from COVID-19. The chain is built from TRBV27 and TRBJ1-5, with TRBD1 as a possible D gene (6 bases). The sequenced sample consisted of PBMCs or T cells enriched from blood (not recorded which). The CDR3 DNA reads as TGTGCCAGCAGCCCTCAGAGCGGGAACACAGGGAATCAGCCCCAGCATTTT. It is translated as CASSPQSGNTGNQPQHF.